This record concerns one T cell receptor (beta chain) sequence. What antigen it recognizes has not been identified. No per-base quality is available; no much larger clone lies one base away. This sample is part of a study of blood T cell repertoires in COVID-19 (dated by TCRdb to the early 2020s). For the study in its entirety: Samples from collaborators originated in the United States, Italy and Spain and spanned both the acute and convalescent phases of COVID-19. The material from the prospective study consisted of cDNA or gDNA derived from T cells, B-cell-depleted T cells, or PBMCs. Subjects who had been exposed to COVID-19, were actively infected with it, or had recovered from it provided the deeply sampled blood TCRbeta repertoires that made up the dataset. The repertoires were released in a freely available public database meant as a resource for research on the immune response to SARS-CoV-2. Samples were obtained from the ongoing ImmuneRACE study (first 160 participants) and from some 1,300 subjects provided by 6 global collaborators. Nearly every sample came with metadata listing a de-identified subject ID, COVID-19 status, age in years and sex. Where HLA class I and class II types were available, the types were taken from metadata supplied by the sample provider, not from assay-based typing.

CDR1 is given as MNHEY and CDR2 as SVGAGI, both from the germline V gene. V sheds 6 bases and J sheds 2 bases, leaving 14 bases between their ends. The CDR3 has 15 amino acids, counting the end cysteine and phenylalanine. The CDR3 DNA has 45 bases and is translated from base 1. The collaborating institutions used their own protocols to collect whole blood in K2EDTA tubes. For TCRbeta analysis, collaborators shipped samples as frozen whole blood, isolated PBMCs, or DNA extracted from either of those sample types. TCRbeta CDR3 regions were amplified from genomic DNA using the immunoSEQ Assay, a bias-controlled multiplex PCR. Concerning the study's data processing: Within the assay, amplification of reference gene primers was used to estimate how many nucleated cells each sample contained. To quantify the absolute abundance of each unique TCRbeta CDR3 rearrangement, sequence reads were collapsed and filtered. For each sample, productive Simpson clonality was calculated as the square root of Simpson's diversity index over productive rearrangements. In TCRdb, the immuneACCESS table is reduced to in-frame sequences with V and J assigned. These tables do not hold every clone; where another copy was compared, an unresolved V gene accounts for under half, and the others remain unexplained. V and J calls plus clone size are reproduced from that table; the DNA served to infer D and trimming. Present in this sample are 9,000 to 15,000 clones, 85% to 90% of which were seen just once. The ten largest clones take up around 5.6% of the sample.

Study-wide findings and limitations: How much clinical and demographic metadata was included differed by source and by participant, and the metadata was provided uncurated.

The sample taken for sequencing was peripheral blood. Recombination connected TRBV6-5 to TRBJ1-5; no D segment can be confidently identified. The TCR comes from a human donor in a cohort sampled during active COVID-19. The CDR3 sequence is CASSEGMGGNQPQHF. In nucleotides, the sequence is TGTGCCAGCAGCGAGGGTATGGGAGGCAATCAGCCCCAGCATTTT.